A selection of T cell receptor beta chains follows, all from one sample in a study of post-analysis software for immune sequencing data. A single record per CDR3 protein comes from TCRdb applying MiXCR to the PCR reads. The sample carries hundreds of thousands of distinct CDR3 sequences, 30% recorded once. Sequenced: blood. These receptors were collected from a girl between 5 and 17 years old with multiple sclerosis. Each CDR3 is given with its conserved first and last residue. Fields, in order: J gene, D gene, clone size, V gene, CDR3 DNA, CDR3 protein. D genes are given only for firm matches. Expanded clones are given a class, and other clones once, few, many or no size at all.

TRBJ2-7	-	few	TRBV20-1	TGCAGTGCTAGAGATCCGGCGCGGAGCTACAAGCAGTACTTC	CSARDPARSYKQYF
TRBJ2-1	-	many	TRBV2	TGTGCCAGCAGGCGTATCGCCTACAATGAGCAGTTCTTC	CASRRIAYNEQFF
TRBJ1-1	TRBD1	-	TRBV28	TGTGCCAGCAGTTTAACCCACAGGGGGACTGAAGCTTTCTTT	CASSLTHRGTEAFF
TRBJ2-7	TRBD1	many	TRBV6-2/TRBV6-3	TGTGCCAGCAGTCAGGGGACAGTCGTCTACGAGCAGTACTTC	CASSQGTVVYEQYF
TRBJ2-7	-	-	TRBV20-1	TGCAGTGCTACGTTCAGGGGTCTCTTCTACGAGCAGTACTTC	CSATFRGLFYEQYF
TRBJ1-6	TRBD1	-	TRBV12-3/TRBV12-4	TGTGCCAGCAGTTTAAGGCAGGGGGCGAATTCACCCCTCCACTTT	CASSLRQGANSPLHF
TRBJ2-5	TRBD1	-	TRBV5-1	TGCGCCAGCAGCTTCAATCCGGGACAGGGGGCAGAGACCCAGTACTTC	CASSFNPGQGAETQYF
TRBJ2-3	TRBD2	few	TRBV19	TGTGCCAGTAGTATAGATCTGGCTAGCGGGGGTACCACAGATACGCAGTATTTT	CASSIDLASGGTTDTQYF
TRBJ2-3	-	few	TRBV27	TGTGCCAGCAGTTTAAATAGTGGTCAGGGGGGAGATACGCAGTATTTT	CASSLNSGQGGDTQYF
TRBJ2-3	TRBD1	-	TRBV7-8	TGTGCCAGCAGCTTAGGGGGACAGGGGCGCCCAGATACGCAGTATTTT	CASSLGGQGRPDTQYF
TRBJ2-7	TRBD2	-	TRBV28	TGTGCCAGCAGTTTACAGCGGGGGTACGAGCAGTACTTC	CASSLQRGYEQYF
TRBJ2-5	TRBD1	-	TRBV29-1	TGCGGCGTTGTCGACAGGGGGGAGACCCAGTACTTC	CGVVDRGETQYF
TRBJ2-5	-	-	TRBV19	TGTGCCAGTAGTCCTCAGGGGAACAAAGAGACCCAGTACTTC	CASSPQGNKETQYF
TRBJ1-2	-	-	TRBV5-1	TGCGCCAGCAGCTCGAGGGGACACCCCACTGGCTACACCTTC	CASSSRGHPTGYTF
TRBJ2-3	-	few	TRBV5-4	TGTGCCAGCAGCATGGGGGTATTTCGTCCAGATACGCAGTATTTT	CASSMGVFRPDTQYF
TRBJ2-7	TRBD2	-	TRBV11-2	TGTGCCAGCAGCCCCGTAGCCCCGGGACTAGCGGGAGTGAGTTTCGAGCAGTACTTC	CASSPVAPGLAGVSFEQYF
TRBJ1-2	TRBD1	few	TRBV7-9	TGTGCCAGCAGCTCTACAGGGGACAAGGGCTACACCTTC	CASSSTGDKGYTF
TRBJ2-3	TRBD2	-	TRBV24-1	TGTGCCACCAGTGCCCTCGGGACTAGCGGAACTCGGGCTAGCACAGATACGCAGTATTTT	CATSALGTSGTRASTDTQYF
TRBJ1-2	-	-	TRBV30	TGTGCCTGGAGCGTCCAGGGTAGCTATGGCTACACCTTC	CAWSVQGSYGYTF
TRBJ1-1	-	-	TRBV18	TGTGCCAGCTCACCACGAGCGGGAATAAACACTGAAGCTCTCTTT	CASSPRAGINTEALF
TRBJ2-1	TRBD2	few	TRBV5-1	TGCGCCAGCAGACGCGGACTAGCGGGCAGCGAGCAGTTCTTC	CASRRGLAGSEQFF
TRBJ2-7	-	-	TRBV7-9	TGTGCCAGCAGCTACGAGGTGTCCTACGAGCAGTACTTC	CASSYEVSYEQYF
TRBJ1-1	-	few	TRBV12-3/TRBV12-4	TGTGCCAGCAGCCCACAATTGAGCACTGAAGCTTTCTTT	CASSPQLSTEAFF
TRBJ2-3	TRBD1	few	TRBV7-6	TGTGCCAGCAGGGTGCTCCCCGGGACAGGGGGGGCGGATACGCAGTATTTT	CASRVLPGTGGADTQYF
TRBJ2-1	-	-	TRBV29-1	TGCAGCGTTGAAGGGGTCCATTCCCCGTCTTTATACAATGAGCAGTTCTTC	CSVEGVHSPSLYNEQFF
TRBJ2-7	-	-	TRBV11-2	TGTGCCAGCAGCCACGCCGTCACTCGATACGAGCAGTACTTC	CASSHAVTRYEQYF
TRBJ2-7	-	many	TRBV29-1	TGCAGCGTTAACAGGGAAAACGAGCAGTACTTC	CSVNRENEQYF
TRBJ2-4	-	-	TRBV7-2	TGTGCCAGTAGCCCAAGGCCGGGGGCGGGAAACATTCAGTACTTC	CASSPRPGAGNIQYF
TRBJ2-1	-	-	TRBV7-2	TGTGTCAGCAGCTTAGGTCAGGCTAGTTACAATGAGCAGTTCTTC	CVSSLGQASYNEQFF
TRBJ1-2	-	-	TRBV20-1	TGCAGTGCTAGGAGGCAGGGAGGTGGCTACACCTTC	CSARRQGGGYTF
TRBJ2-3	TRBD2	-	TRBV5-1	TGCGCCAGCAGCCCCGAGCCTAGCGGGGGGGCAGATACGCAGTATTTT	CASSPEPSGGADTQYF
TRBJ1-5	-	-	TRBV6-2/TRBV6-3	TGTGCCAGCAGCAGGGAGTATAGCAATCAGCCCCAGCATTTT	CASSREYSNQPQHF
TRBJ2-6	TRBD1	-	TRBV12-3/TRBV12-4	TGTGCCAGCAGGCGGGGACAGGGGATGTCTGGGGCCAACGTCCTGACTTTC	CASRRGQGMSGANVLTF
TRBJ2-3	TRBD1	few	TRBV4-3	TGCGCCAGCAGCCAACTAGCCCGGACAGGGGGGGATACGCAGTATTTT	CASSQLARTGGDTQYF
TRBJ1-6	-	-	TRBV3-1	TGTGCCAGCAGCCTCGAGCGGCGTTCACCCCTCCACTTT	CASSLERRSPLHF
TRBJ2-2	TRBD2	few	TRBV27	TGTGCCAGCAGTTTAGAGGGAGCGGGATCGGCCGGGGAGCTGTTTTTT	CASSLEGAGSAGELFF
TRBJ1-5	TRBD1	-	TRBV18	TGTGCCAGCTCACCACCGGACAGGGTTAGCAATCAGCCCCAGCATTTT	CASSPPDRVSNQPQHF
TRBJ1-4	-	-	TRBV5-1	TGCGCCAGCAGCTTGGAGACAGCAACTAATGAAAAACTGTTTTTT	CASSLETATNEKLFF
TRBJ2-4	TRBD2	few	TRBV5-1	TGCGCCAGCAGCCCCTTCCCCCAGCGGGGGGGGGAAAACATTCAGTACTTC	CASSPFPQRGGENIQYF
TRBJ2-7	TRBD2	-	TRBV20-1	TGCAGTGCTAGAGAGGCTAGCGGGAGTTTTGCCGAGCAGTACTTC	CSAREASGSFAEQYF
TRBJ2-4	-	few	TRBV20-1	TGCAGTGCTAGCCCCAGGGGAGCGGCCAAAAACATTCAGTACTTC	CSASPRGAAKNIQYF
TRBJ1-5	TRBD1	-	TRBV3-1	TGTGCCAGCAGCCCCGGGACAGACTCTGGGCGGCCCCAGCATTTT	CASSPGTDSGRPQHF
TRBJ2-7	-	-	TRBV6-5	TGTGCCAGCAGCCGCCCTAGGGACGAGTCTTACGAGCAGTACTTC	CASSRPRDESYEQYF
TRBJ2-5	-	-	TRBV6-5	TGTGCCAGCAGTTACTCGACTCTTAAAGAGACCCAGTACTTC	CASSYSTLKETQYF
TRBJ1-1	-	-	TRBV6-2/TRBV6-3	TGTGCCAGCAGTTACGATGGGGGGCGGCCTGAAGCTTTCTTT	CASSYDGGRPEAFF
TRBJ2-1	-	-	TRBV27	TGTGCCAGCACCCCGCTCAGTGGGCGGCCGTTCTTC	CASTPLSGRPFF
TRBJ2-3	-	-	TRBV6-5	TGTGCCAGCAGTCCACTGGGGGTTATTAGCACAGATACGCAGTATTTT	CASSPLGVISTDTQYF
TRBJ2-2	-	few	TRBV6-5	TGTGCCAGCAGTTATGCAGGGTCGTCGGCAACCGGGGAGCTGTTTTTT	CASSYAGSSATGELFF
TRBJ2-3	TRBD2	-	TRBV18	TGTGCCAGCTCACCAGGGGCGGGAGCCACAGATACGCAGTATTTT	CASSPGAGATDTQYF